The present T cell receptor beta chain was sequenced within a study of graft-versus-host responses after intestinal transplantation. Study background: Recipients had transplants, and these were multivisceral, liver-intestinal, or isolated intestinal.

On this clone itself: Its specificity is not known.

Only in-frame clones appear in the TCRdb table, and some are missing; sequencing was by immunoSEQ multiplex PCR. The data hold approximately 85,000 clones, with around 93% observed a single time. The germline V and J ends were trimmed by 10 bases and 7 bases, with 11 bases remaining between them. CDR3 size: 10 residues. The germline CDR1 and CDR2 sequences are MNHNS and SASEGT. Source: unstimulated CD8+ T cells sorted from spleen or lymph node cells, taken before transplant. The rearrangement joins TRBV6-1 to TRBJ2-7; a possible D gene is TRBD2 (6 bases). This sequence originates from a human donor who was the organ donor for an intestinal transplant. CDR3 loop: CAIGTFEQYF. CDR3 coding DNA: TGTGCCATCGGGACTTTTGAGCAGTACTTC.